Included here is one TCR beta chain sequence, with context. No antigen is known for it. Within one base of it there is no much larger clone, and no base qualities were kept. The EasySep Human CD8+ T Cell Enrichment Kit was used on day 10 to isolate CD8+ T cells from every culture. This entry comes from a study of CD8 T cell repertoires and HIV-1 epitope variants (TCRdb year 2020). Background for the entire study: Twenty-five peptides representing autologous and known Gag and Nef epitope variants were each used to stimulate T cells in separate culture wells. The control conditions were a CMV, EBV and flu peptide pool, the Ebola AY9 epitope as a negative control, and a well with no peptide. Three Gag epitope families and Nef HW9 and YT9 were included among the tested epitopes. T cells were enriched with the EasySep Human T Cell Enrichment Kit and co-cultured with equal numbers of autologous T cell-negative cells as antigen-presenting cells. For around 9 days the cultures were kept in IMDM with gentamicin, and on days 3 and 7 half of the media was changed with IL-2, IL-7 and IL-15 added. An aliquot of 1M T cells was saved as an uncultured baseline condition, separate from the approximately 80 T cell cultures. A total of over 65 T cell cultures were run, with each culture condition done in triplicate except for one peptide, which was done in duplicate.

What the work shows at the level of the full study, not this receptor alone: Five clonotypes recognized the Nef KF9 family and one the HW9 family, with no responses to the TAALDMSHF plasma variant. The assay identified only TCR beta chains and indicated proliferation to antigen, not T cell function or cytokine profile. Of the nine antigen-specific TCR beta clonotypes identified, over five appeared cross-reactive for autologous or known escape epitope variants.

V and J are truncated by 4 bases and 1 base respectively, leaving an intervening sequence of 7 bases. The CDR3, from cysteine to phenylalanine, totals 13 residues. The sequence is cut down to CDR3 DNA, 39 bases in frame from base 1. According to the germline V gene, CDR1 reads MGHRA and CDR2 reads YSYEKL. Sequencing of TCR beta CDR3 regions was performed at survey depth on the immunoSEQ platform. The QIAamp DNA micro kit was used to extract genomic DNA from every cultured and uncultured CD8+ T cell population. The authors' analysis ran thus. Any sample with under 5,000 productive reads was excluded, and this exclusion removed about 7% of the roughly 80 cultures stimulated with HIV peptides. Sequences were trimmed to CDR3 by a MANAFEST web app, and nonproductive sequences, CDR3s under 5 amino acids, and sequences not starting with C or ending with F/W were removed. For a clonotype to count as antigen-specific, the clonotype had to expand relative to the no-peptide control in at least 2 of 3 replicates at FDR 0.01, and only within one epitope family. A frequency at least fivefold higher than in wells stimulated with peptides from other epitope families was additionally required for specific clonotypes. Imported from immuneACCESS, the table was reduced by TCRdb to in-frame sequences with V and J called. These copies leave out some clones; in studies compared against another copy, an unresolved V gene accounts for under half, and the cause of the remainder is not known. D and trimming come from the DNA, and the V and J calls and clone size come from that table. Within this sample are 6,000 to 8,000 clones, with roughly 61% of them counted one time only. The top ten clones comprise roughly 42% of the sample.

The chain uses TRBV4-1 and TRBJ1-1, with no confident D gene call. This TCR derives from a male donor with HIV. The specimen sequenced was cultured CD8+ T cells derived from PBMCs. The sequenced DNA: TGCGCCAGCAGCCTGGGCGGGAACACTGAAGCTTTCTTT. Its protein reads: CASSLGGNTEAFF.